One T cell receptor beta chain is described in this entry. Its matching antigen is unknown. This sample is drawn from a study of cytomegalovirus exposure and HLA in healthy donors. Study-wide findings and caveats: Reports indicated that the classifier achieved high specificity and sensitivity in diagnosing cytomegalovirus status.

Primers included in the PCR were 60 Vbeta and 13 Jbeta primers. Generated by immunoSEQ multiplex PCR, the TCRdb table keeps only in-frame clones and is missing some. The repertoire holds some 170,000 clones, with 75% to 80% as singletons. Germline CDR1 and CDR2: SGHNT and YYREEE (reference sequence). The CDR3 is 15 amino acids. J lost 5 bases, V lost 0 bases, and 2 bases had no gene match. The gene calls are TRBV5-4 and TRBJ2-3; TRBD2 agrees at 11 bases. This clonotype was sampled from a man in his forties in good health and CMV-seropositive. The source material was PBMCs. CDR3 sequence: CASSLGGLAVDTQYF. The CDR3 DNA follows: TGTGCCAGCAGCTTGGGGGGACTAGCGGTAGATACGCAGTATTTT.